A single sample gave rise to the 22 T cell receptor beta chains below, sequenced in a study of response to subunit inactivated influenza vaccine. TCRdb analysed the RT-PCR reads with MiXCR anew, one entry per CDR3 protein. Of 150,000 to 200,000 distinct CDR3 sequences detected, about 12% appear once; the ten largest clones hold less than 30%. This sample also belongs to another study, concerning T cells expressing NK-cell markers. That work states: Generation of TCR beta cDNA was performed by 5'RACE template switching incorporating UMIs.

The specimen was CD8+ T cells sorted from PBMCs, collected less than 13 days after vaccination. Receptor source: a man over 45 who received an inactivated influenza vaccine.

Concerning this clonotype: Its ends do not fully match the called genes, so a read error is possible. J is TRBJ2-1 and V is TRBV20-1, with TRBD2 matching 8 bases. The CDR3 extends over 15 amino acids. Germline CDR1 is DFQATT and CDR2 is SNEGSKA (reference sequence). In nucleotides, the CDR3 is TGCAGTACTAGAGACCCGGGGGGGCCGTTCAATGAGCAGTTCTTC. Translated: CSTRDPGGPFNEQFF.

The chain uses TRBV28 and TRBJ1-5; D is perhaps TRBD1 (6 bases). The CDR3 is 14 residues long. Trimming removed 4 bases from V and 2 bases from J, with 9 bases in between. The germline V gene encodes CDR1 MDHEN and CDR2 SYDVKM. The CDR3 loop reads CASSWYRGNQPQHF. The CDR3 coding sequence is TGTGCCAGCAGTTGGTACAGGGGCAATCAGCCCCAGCATTTT.

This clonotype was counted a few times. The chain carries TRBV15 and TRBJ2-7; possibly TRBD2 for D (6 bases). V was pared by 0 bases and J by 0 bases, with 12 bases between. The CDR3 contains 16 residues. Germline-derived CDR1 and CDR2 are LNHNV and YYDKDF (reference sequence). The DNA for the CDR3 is TGTGCCACCAGCAGAGATAGCTCCGGGAGCTCCTACGAGCAGTACTTC. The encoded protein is CATSRDSSGSSYEQYF.

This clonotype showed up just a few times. As DNA, the CDR3 is TGTGCCATCAGAGTCTTCAGCGGGTCCTCTACGACGCAGTATTTT. It is translated as CAIRVFSGSSTTQYF. The V gene is TRBV10-3, the J gene TRBJ2-3, with a tentative D call TRBD2 (6 bases). This CDR3 is 15 amino acids long. Trimming pared 6 bases from V and 9 bases from J, leaving 22 bases between. From germline, CDR1 is ENHRY and CDR2 SYGVKD.

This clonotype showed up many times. CDR3 sequence: CASSREGGADSNQPQHF. In nucleotides, the CDR3 is TGTGCCAGCAGCCGTGAAGGGGGGGCAGATAGCAATCAGCCCCAGCATTTT. The chain links TRBV7-9 to TRBJ1-5; D might be TRBD1 (6 bases). V gave up 5 bases and J gave up 0 bases, with 17 bases separating them. This CDR3 comprises 17 residues. Germline V lookup: CDR1 SEHNR, CDR2 FQNEAQ (reference sequence).

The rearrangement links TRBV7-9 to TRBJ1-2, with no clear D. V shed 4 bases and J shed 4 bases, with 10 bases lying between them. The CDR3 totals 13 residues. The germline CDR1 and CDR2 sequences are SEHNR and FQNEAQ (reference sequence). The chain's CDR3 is CASSSGGFYGYTF. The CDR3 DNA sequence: TGTGCCAGCAGCTCCGGAGGGTTCTATGGCTACACCTTC. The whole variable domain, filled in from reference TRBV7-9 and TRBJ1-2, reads DTGVSQNPRHKITKRGQNVTFRCDPISEHNRLYWYRQTLGQGPEFLTYFQNEAQLEKSRLLSDRFSAERPKGSFSTLEIQRTEQGDSAMYLCASSSGGFYGYTFGSGTRLTVV.

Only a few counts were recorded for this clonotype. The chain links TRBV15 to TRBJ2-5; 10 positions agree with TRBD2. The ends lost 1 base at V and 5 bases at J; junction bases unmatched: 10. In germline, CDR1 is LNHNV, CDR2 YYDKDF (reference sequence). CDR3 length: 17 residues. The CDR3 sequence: CATSRVPSGGPEETQYF. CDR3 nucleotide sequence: TGTGCCACCAGCAGAGTGCCTAGCGGGGGACCGGAGGAGACCCAGTACTTC.

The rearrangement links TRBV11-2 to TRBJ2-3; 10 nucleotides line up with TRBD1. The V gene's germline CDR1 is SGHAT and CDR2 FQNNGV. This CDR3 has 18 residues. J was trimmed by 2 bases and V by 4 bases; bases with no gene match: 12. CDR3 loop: CASSSHTGTGVNTDTQYF. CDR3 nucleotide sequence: TGTGCCAGCAGCTCGCATACCGGGACAGGGGTCAACACAGATACGCAGTATTTT.

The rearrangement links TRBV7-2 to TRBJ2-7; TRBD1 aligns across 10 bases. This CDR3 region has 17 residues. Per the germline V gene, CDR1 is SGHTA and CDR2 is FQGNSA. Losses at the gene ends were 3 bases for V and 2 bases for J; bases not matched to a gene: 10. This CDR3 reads CASSFDPRTGGAYEQYF. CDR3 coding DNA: TGTGCCAGCAGCTTCGACCCAAGGACAGGGGGTGCCTACGAGCAGTACTTC.

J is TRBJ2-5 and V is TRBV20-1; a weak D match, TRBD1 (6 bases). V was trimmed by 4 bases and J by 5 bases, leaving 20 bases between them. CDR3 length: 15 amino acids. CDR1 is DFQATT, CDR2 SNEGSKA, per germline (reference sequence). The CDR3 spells CSATSPTTGWETQYF. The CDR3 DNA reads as TGCAGTGCTACATCGCCCACGACAGGTTGGGAGACCCAGTACTTC.

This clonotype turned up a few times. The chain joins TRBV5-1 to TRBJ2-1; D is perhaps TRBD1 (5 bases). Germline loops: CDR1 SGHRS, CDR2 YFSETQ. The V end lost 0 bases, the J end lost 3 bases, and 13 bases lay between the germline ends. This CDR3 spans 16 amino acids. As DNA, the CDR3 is TGCGCCAGCAGCTTGGGGGGCCTTGAAGGCTACAATGAGCAGTTCTTC. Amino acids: CASSLGGLEGYNEQFF.

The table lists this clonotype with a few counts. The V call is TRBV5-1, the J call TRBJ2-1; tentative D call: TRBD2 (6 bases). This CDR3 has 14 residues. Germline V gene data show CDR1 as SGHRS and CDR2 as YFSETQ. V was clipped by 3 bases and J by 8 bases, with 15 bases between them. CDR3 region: CASSWDSRWDEQFF. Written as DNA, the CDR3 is TGCGCCAGCAGCTGGGACTCGAGGTGGGATGAGCAGTTCTTC.

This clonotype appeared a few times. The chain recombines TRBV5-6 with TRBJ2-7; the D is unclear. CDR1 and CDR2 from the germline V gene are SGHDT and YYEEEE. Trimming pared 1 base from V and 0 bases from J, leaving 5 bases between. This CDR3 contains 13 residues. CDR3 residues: CASSLRNSYEQYF. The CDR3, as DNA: TGTGCCAGCAGCTTGCGGAACTCCTACGAGCAGTACTTC.

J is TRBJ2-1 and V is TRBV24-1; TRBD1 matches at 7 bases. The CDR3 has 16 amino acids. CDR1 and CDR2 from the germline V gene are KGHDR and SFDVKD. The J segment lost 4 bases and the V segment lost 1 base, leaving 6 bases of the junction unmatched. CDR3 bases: TGTGCCACCAGTGATTTTGGGCAGGGGGTATACAATGAGCAGTTCTTC. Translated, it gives CATSDFGQGVYNEQFF.

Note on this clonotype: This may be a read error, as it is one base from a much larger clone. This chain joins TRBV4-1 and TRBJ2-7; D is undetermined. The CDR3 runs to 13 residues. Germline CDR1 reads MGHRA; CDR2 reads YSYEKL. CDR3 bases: TGCGCCAGCAGCCGCGAGTTCTATTACGTGCAGTACTTC. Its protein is CASSREFYYVQYF.

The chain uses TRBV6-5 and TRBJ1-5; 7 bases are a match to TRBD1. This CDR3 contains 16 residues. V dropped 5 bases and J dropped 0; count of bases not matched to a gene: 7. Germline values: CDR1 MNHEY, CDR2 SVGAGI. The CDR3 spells CASSAGGPYSNQPQHF. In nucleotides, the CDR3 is TGTGCCAGCAGTGCAGGGGGACCATATAGCAATCAGCCCCAGCATTTT.

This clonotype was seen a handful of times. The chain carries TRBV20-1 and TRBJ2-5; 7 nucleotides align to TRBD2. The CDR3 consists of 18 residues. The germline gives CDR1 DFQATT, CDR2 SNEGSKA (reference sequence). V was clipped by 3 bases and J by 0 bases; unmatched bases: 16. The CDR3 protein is CSARWGGGNQVNQETQYF. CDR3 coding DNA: TGCAGTGCTAGGTGGGGCGGGGGAAACCAGGTGAACCAAGAGACCCAGTACTTC.

The CDR3 bases are TGTGCCAGCAGTTCCCTCTTGGGCACCGGGGAGCTGTTTTTT. As protein: CASSSLLGTGELFF. The chain has TRBV27 and TRBJ2-2, with D unresolved. This CDR3 spans 14 amino acids. Germline V gene data show CDR1 as MNHEY and CDR2 as SMNVEV (reference sequence). Trimming left V 4 bases short and J 4 bases short, with 10 bases between.

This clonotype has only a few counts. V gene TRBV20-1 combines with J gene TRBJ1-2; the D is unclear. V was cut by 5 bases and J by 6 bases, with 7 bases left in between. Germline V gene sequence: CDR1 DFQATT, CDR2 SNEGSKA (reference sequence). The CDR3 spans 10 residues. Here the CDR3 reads CSAGSDGYTF. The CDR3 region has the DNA TGCAGTGCTGGAAGCGATGGCTACACCTTC.

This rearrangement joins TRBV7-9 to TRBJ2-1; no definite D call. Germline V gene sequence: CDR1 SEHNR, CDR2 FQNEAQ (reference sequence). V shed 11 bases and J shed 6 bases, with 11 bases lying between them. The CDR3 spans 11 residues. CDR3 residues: CAGVRANEQFF. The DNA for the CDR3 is TGTGCCGGGGTCCGGGCCAATGAGCAGTTCTTC.

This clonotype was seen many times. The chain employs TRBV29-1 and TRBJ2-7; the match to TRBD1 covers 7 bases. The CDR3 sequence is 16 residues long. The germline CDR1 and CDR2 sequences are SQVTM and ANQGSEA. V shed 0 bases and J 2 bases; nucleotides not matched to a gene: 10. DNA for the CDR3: TGCAGCGTTGAAGATCGAGGGACAGTCTTCCCCTACGAGCAGTACTTC. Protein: CSVEDRGTVFPYEQYF.

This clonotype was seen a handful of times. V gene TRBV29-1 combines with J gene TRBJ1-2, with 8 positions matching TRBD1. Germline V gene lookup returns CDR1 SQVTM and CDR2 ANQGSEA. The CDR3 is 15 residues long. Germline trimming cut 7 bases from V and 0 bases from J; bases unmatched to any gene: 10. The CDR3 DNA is TGCAGCGCCTCGGGACAGGAGACTACTAACTATGGCTACACCTTC. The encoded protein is CSASGQETTNYGYTF.